This TCR beta chain derives from a study of blood T cell repertoires in COVID-19. With V trimmed by 6 bases and J by 5 bases, 3 bases remained unmatched. Looked up from germline, CDR1 is MNHEY and CDR2 is SVGAGI. The CDR3 is made up of 13 amino acids. Original processing methods: Reference gene primers were amplified, and this amplification served to estimate nucleated cell counts. Sequenced by immunoSEQ multiplex PCR; TCRdb stores in-frame clones only, minus some. The V and J calls and clone size come from that table; D and trimming were worked out from the DNA. The sample shows approximately 140,000 clones, around 83% of them seen only once.

Source material: peripheral blood. The clonotype originates from a man in his forties with active or convalescent COVID-19. The J gene is TRBJ1-4, the V gene TRBV6-5; TRBD1 aligns across 7 bases. The CDR3 sequence is CASSGTENEKLFF. In DNA form, the CDR3 reads TGTGCCAGCAGCGGGACAGAAAATGAAAAACTGTTTTTT.